This TCR beta chain was sequenced during a study of OX40 agonist ivuxolimab in advanced cancers. Turning to the study itself: Averaging 60 years in age, with a range of about 23 to 90, the cohort was more than 75% male.

Study-wide points: Circulating CD4+ and CD8+ T cells showed clonal expansion by week 6 at 0.1 to 3.0 mg/kg. CD4+ T cells averaged fewer expanded clones than CD8+ T cells.

As concerns this clone: Its cognate antigen is unknown.

Using immunoSEQ multiplex PCR, the repertoire was profiled, and TCRdb retains in-frame clones only, with some absent. The table shows about 51,000 clones, with about nine tenths occurring only once. This TCR was recovered from an adult with an advanced solid tumor such as melanoma, head and neck, liver or kidney cancer. Material: CD4+ or CD8+ T cells sorted from blood, obtained in a trial of the OX40 agonist ivuxolimab.

The CDR3 is CASSLGGTIYQETQYF. The CDR3, as DNA: TGTGCCAGCAGCTTAGGGGGGACAATTTATCAAGAGACCCAGTACTTC. This chain joins TRBV11-1 and TRBJ2-5; D may be TRBD1 (6 bases). From germline, CDR1 is SGHAT and CDR2 FQDESV (reference sequence). CDR3 length equals 16 residues. V lost 1 base, J lost 2 bases, and 14 bases lay in between.